The TCR beta chain described here comes from a study of blood T cell repertoires in COVID-19. Study overall: Acute and convalescent COVID-19 samples came from the United States, Italy and Spain. PBMCs, B-cell-depleted T cells, or T cells were the source of the cDNA or gDNA that made up the material.

Trimming removed 4 bases at V and 7 bases at J, with 9 bases between. From germline, CDR1 is SGDLS and CDR2 YYNGEE. There are 12 residues in the CDR3. As originally analysed: From reference gene primer amplification, estimates of nucleated cell counts were derived. The method was immunoSEQ multiplex PCR; TCRdb's version includes in-frame clones alone and lacks a portion of them. V and J calls and clone size are those listed in that table; D and trimming were worked out from the DNA. The sample has some 150,000 clones, roughly 87% seen once; the top ten hold around 8%. The TCR was taken from a woman in her sixties or seventies with acute or convalescent COVID-19. The sample consisted of peripheral blood. This chain joins TRBV9 and TRBJ1-5; D is uncertain. The CDR3 spells CASSSGGQPQHF. As DNA, the CDR3 is TGTGCCAGCAGCTCAGGCGGGCAGCCCCAGCATTTT.